The T cell receptor (beta chain) described here comes from a study of neurological immune-mediated disorders. Unmatched junction bases numbered 11, after V lost 2 bases and J lost 2 bases. The CDR3 extends over 17 amino acids. CDR1 and CDR2 (germline): MNHNY, SVGAGI (reference sequence). TCRdb itself ran the 5' RACE reads through MiXCR, one entry per CDR3 protein. The sample yields about 89,000 distinct CDR3 sequences, 2.5% to 3% seen once. The sample holds many counts of this clonotype. This chain links TRBV6-6 with TRBJ1-1; TRBD1 matches at 7 bases. Material for sequencing was PBMCs. This clonotype originated in a woman aged 25 to 39 with multiple sclerosis. CDR3 in DNA: TGTGCCAGCAGTTACCCAGCTTCCGGGACAGCAAACACTGAAGCTTTCTTT. As protein: CASSYPASGTANTEAFF.